This T cell receptor beta chain was profiled in a study of control samples from healthy donors and cancer patients. Assay used: immunoSEQ multiplex PCR; TCRdb lists only in-frame clones, some missing. The sample holds about 190,000 clones, over 80% seen once. The CDR3 runs to 15 residues. Germline V gives CDR1 MNHEY, CDR2 SVGAGI. A note on this clone: Its ends do not fully match the called genes, so a read error is possible.

The V gene is TRBV6-5, the J gene TRBJ2-7, with TRBD2 identical over 12 bases. Specimen: blood. The clonotype originates from a young man in good health. CDR3 nucleotide sequence: TGTGCCAGCAGTCCGACTAGCGGGGGACTCTACGCGCAGTACTTC. Amino acids: CASSPTSGGLYAQYF.